Shown below are 17 T cell receptor beta chains from a single sample sequenced in a study of T cell responses to AZD1222 COVID-19 vaccine. Clones were read by immunoSEQ multiplex PCR, and TCRdb kept only the in-frame ones, dropping some. This repertoire shows more than 100,000 clones, roughly 89% found once; its top ten account for 45%. The specimen was peripheral blood, collected on day 0 of AZD1222 vaccination. These receptors were obtained from an adult in good health.

V gene TRBV9 combines with J gene TRBJ1-6; 8 bases are shared with TRBD1. V was clipped by 6 bases and J by 5 bases; unmatched bases: 4. Germline-derived CDR1 and CDR2 are SGDLS and YYNGEE. The CDR3 is 14 residues long. The CDR3 loop is CASTRTGNNSPLHF. The DNA of the CDR3 is TGTGCCAGCACCCGGACAGGGAATAATTCACCCCTCCACTTT.

For the CDR3, the DNA is TGTGCCAGCAGTTACCGGGGGTCTGGAAACACCATATATTTT. This encodes CASSYRGSGNTIYF. This chain connects TRBV6-5 to TRBJ1-3, with D perhaps TRBD1 (5 bases). The CDR3 runs to 14 residues. The germline V gene encodes CDR1 MNHEY and CDR2 SVGAGI. V was trimmed by 2 bases and J by 1 base, leaving 6 bases between them.

The genes are TRBV7-9 and TRBJ2-1; D remains ambiguous. Trimming took 4 bases from V and 8 from J, leaving 24 bases between them. CDR3 length: 17 residues. Germline loops: CDR1 SEHNR, CDR2 FQNEAQ (reference sequence). In nucleotides, the CDR3 is TGTGCCAGCAGCTCCTGGAAACCCCGAAAAGGCGACTATGAGCAGTTCTTC. Amino acids: CASSSWKPRKGDYEQFF.

The V call is TRBV5-5, the J call TRBJ2-2; D ambiguous. CDR1 and CDR2 from the germline V gene are SGHKS and YYEKEE (reference sequence). V was cut by 1 base and J by 1 base, with 11 bases left in between. The CDR3 is 16 amino acids. CDR3 region: CASSLIIQRNTGELFF. DNA of the CDR3: TGTGCCAGCAGCTTGATTATTCAGCGGAACACCGGGGAGCTGTTTTTT.

This clone was seen a few times. The V gene is TRBV30, the J gene TRBJ2-7; 7 bases map to TRBD1. In germline, CDR1 is GTSNPN, CDR2 SVGIG (reference sequence). Trimming cost V 3 bases and J 7 bases; bases outside gene matches: 6. This CDR3 spans 12 amino acids. The CDR3 protein is CAWRTGRREQYF. The CDR3 bases are TGTGCCTGGAGGACAGGGCGAAGGGAGCAGTACTTC.

V and J are TRBV7-9 and TRBJ2-7, with D maybe TRBD2 (6 bases). Germline V lookup: CDR1 SEHNR, CDR2 FQNEAQ (reference sequence). Trimming removed 2 bases at V and 2 bases at J, with 10 bases between. This CDR3 spans 14 amino acids. The CDR3 DNA reads TGTGCCAGCAGCTTACCGGGAGCACCCTACGAGCAGTACTTC. Translation gives CASSLPGAPYEQYF.

The CDR3 coding sequence is TGTGCCAGCACCCTCGGCGGGTCCAGGACAGATACGCAGTATTTT. Translated: CASTLGGSRTDTQYF. V is TRBV7-2 and J is TRBJ2-3; D perhaps matches TRBD2 (5 bases). V lost 7 bases, J lost 3 bases, and 17 bases lay in between. The CDR3 covers 15 residues. Germline V lookup: CDR1 SGHTA, CDR2 FQGNSA.

The V and J genes are TRBV4-2 and TRBJ2-7, with D unclear. CDR1 is LGHNA and CDR2 is YNFKEQ in the germline V gene. The germline V and J ends were trimmed by 2 bases and 3 bases, with 8 bases remaining between them. The CDR3 spans 13 residues. CDR3 sequence: CASSQRTGYEQYF. The CDR3 DNA reads TGTGCCAGCAGCCAAAGAACGGGCTACGAGCAGTACTTC.

This chain uses TRBV5-1 with TRBJ2-3; no reliable D call. CDR3 length: 14 residues. Trimming left V 2 bases short and J 0 bases short, with 7 bases between. Germline V gives CDR1 SGHRS, CDR2 YFSETQ. In DNA, the CDR3 is TGCGCCAGCAGCTTAAGTGCGAGCACAGATACGCAGTATTTT. Translation gives CASSLSASTDTQYF.

The gene calls are TRBV4-1 and TRBJ2-7; possibly TRBD2 for D (6 bases). Between the trimmed V and J ends, which lost 5 bases and 3 bases, there was a span of 14 bases. The length of the CDR3 is 14 residues. Germline lookup yields CDR1 MGHRA and CDR2 YSYEKL. CDR3 loop: CASSARDSFYEQYF. In DNA form, the CDR3 reads TGCGCCAGCAGCGCCCGGGACTCCTTCTACGAGCAGTACTTC.

This chain uses TRBV5-1 with TRBJ2-1; D possibly matches TRBD1 or TRBD2 (5 bases each). Germline CDR1 and CDR2: SGHRS and YFSETQ. Trimming left V 1 base short and J 0 bases short, with 8 bases between. This CDR3 has 15 residues. CDR3 amino acids: CASSLMGDSYNEQFF. CDR3 nucleotides: TGCGCCAGCAGCTTGATGGGGGACTCCTACAATGAGCAGTTCTTC.

This sequence joins TRBV3-1 (or the pseudogene TRBV3-2) and TRBJ2-3; TRBD1 might be the D (5 bases). With 0 bases removed from V and 3 bases from J, the gap between germline ends came to 10 bases. The CDR3 has 15 residues. CDR1 is LGHDT and CDR2 is YNNKEL in the germline V gene (reference sequence). The CDR3 spells CASSQDRKGTDTQYF. As DNA, the CDR3 is TGTGCCAGCAGCCAAGATAGGAAGGGGACAGATACGCAGTATTTT.

This clone showed up just once. The V and J genes are TRBV25-1 and TRBJ2-1, with D possibly TRBD2 on 6 matching bases. The CDR3 runs to 15 residues. V dropped 4 bases and J dropped 8 bases, with 18 bases sitting between them. Germline V CDR1 and CDR2: MGHDK, SYGVNS. CDR3 sequence (DNA): TGTGCCAGCAGTGCCTTTAGCGGCGATAGCGATGAGCAGTTCTTC. Its translation is CASSAFSGDSDEQFF.

This chain uses TRBV28 with TRBJ2-2; no firm D call. The V gene lost 5 bases and the J gene lost 1 base, with 11 bases spanning the gap. CDR3 size: 15 residues. Looked up from germline, CDR1 is MDHEN and CDR2 is SYDVKM. The chain's CDR3 is CASSRLQWNTGELFF. Here the CDR3 DNA reads TGTGCCAGCAGTCGCCTCCAATGGAACACCGGGGAGCTGTTTTTT. Combining the CDR3 with reference TRBV28 and TRBJ2-2 gives the whole variable domain DVKVTQSSRYLVKRTGEKVFLECVQDMDHENMFWYRQDPGLGLRLIYFSYDVKMKEKGDIPEGYSVSREKKERFSLILESASTNQTSMYLCASSRLQWNTGELFFGEGSRLTVL.

This chain joins TRBV3-1 (or the pseudogene TRBV3-2) and TRBJ2-7; no definite D call. This CDR3 has 14 amino acids. V lost 4 bases, J lost 3 bases, and 13 bases lay in between. CDR1 and CDR2 (germline): LGHDT, YNNKEL (reference sequence). In DNA form, the CDR3 reads TGTGCCAGCAGCCCTCTAGGCGTCGGCTACGAGCAGTACTTC. It specifies CASSPLGVGYEQYF.

The chain is built from TRBV5-1 and TRBJ1-1; possibly TRBD1 for D (5 bases). The CDR3 runs 14 residues. Germline V CDR1 and CDR2: SGHRS, YFSETQ. V was shortened by 5 bases and J by 1 base, with 12 bases between the two germline ends. The CDR3 region is CASRLSTGNTEAFF. CDR3 nucleotides: TGCGCCAGCAGATTATCAACAGGGAACACTGAAGCTTTCTTT.

The chain has TRBV6-2 or TRBV6-3 and TRBJ2-1; D may correspond to TRBD1 or TRBD2 (5 bases each). The V gene lost 3 bases and the J gene lost 4 bases, with 25 bases spanning the gap. Per the germline V gene, CDR1 is MNHEY and CDR2 is SVGEGT. This CDR3 has 19 residues. The DNA of the CDR3 is TGTGCCAGCAGTTATAGGGAAACCGGGACCAGAAACTCTTACAATGAGCAGTTCTTC. It is translated as CASSYRETGTRNSYNEQFF.